This TCR beta chain was documented in a study of T cells in Graves' hyperthyroidism and ophthalmopathy (dated by TCRdb to about 2019). Looking at the study overall: Peripheral blood samples were taken at the time of initial diagnosis, prior to any treatment. TCR V-J signatures able to tell the groups apart were searched for in a discovery cohort of 100 patients, of whom under 45 had Graves' ophthalmopathy and roughly 57 had stable Graves' hyperthyroidism. An independent validation cohort of around 19 hyperthyroidism patients and approximately 17 patients who later progressed to ophthalmopathy tested prospective prediction of ophthalmopathy. The roughly 91 discovery patients were randomly split 7:3 into training and test sets. In addition, the study compared T-cell repertoires in thyroid tissue and in blood from several Graves' hyperthyroidism patients. Once sampling was done, hyperthyroidism patients were given methimazole at a starting dose of 30 mg daily, whereas ophthalmopathy patients were given high-dose intravenous methylprednisolone. The paper describes TCR Vbeta CDR3 sequencing of about 140 peripheral blood samples, made up of 43 ophthalmopathy patients, some 76 hyperthyroidism patients and 17 progressor patients.

What the study reported, not specific to this receptor: A 13 V-J signature model separated ophthalmopathy from stable hyperthyroidism, with 87.88% sensitivity and around 84% specificity in cross-validation and 80%/75% in testing. Most expanded thyroid clonotypes (frequency above 0.001) were also found in blood, which suggests that blood repertoires may mirror thyroid immune responses. During validation, the model predicted progression to ophthalmopathy a median of about 6.5 months ahead of onset, with approximately 71% sensitivity and under 85% specificity. No statistical method was used to set the sample size in advance, and investigators knew the group allocation.

Amplification of TCR beta CDR3 regions was carried out from RNA transcripts. The first round of RT-PCR for the TCR CDR3 was performed with the HTBI primer set and the Qiagen OneStep RT-PCR kit. Libraries were constructed in a second round of multiplex PCR, after which size selection and purification were carried out. Paired-end sequencing of the libraries was performed with 100 bp reads on an Illumina HiSeq2000. From the authors' description of their analysis: Raw data were processed with SOAPnuke, discarding reads with adapters, uncalled bases, mean Phred below 15, or no exact constant-primer or identifier match. High-quality paired reads were merged with COPE v1.2.5, and unique nucleotide sequences were defined as clonotypes. MiTCR v1.1 was used to align clonotypes to the IMGT TRBV, TRBD and TRBJ reference segments. The analysis was restricted to V-J combinations with a frequency above 0.0001, which together covered about 99% of the repertoires. The TCS score was defined as F50 (clonal expansion) divided by E x V (chaos), with BLOSUM62-based TCRdist calculated between CDR3 peptides within each V-J. Welch's t-statistics and random forest reduced around 550 V-J features to roughly 13, which were used in a naive Bayes classifier (R e1071). In TCRdb, the public reads were trimmed at Q25 with fastp and aligned with MiXCR, with productive beta chains retained. Records with the same CDR3 protein are collapsed into one entry carrying the most frequent genes and DNA. These V and J calls derive from TCRdb rather than the authors' analysis. This sample holds approximately 600,000 distinct CDR3 sequences; over 12% were observed only once. In total, the top ten clones hold 7.1% of the sample.

This clonotype was observed at least ten times. Its antigen is still unknown. Nothing much larger sits one base from this clone, and base qualities are not available. Moderately to severely active disease, a Clinical Activity Score of at least 3, a NOSPECS grade of at least 4, and a duration under 3 months were present in ophthalmopathy patients. The study excluded patients with uncontrolled infections, other autoimmune diseases, pregnancy or lactation. Clinical symptoms, serum thyroxine and TRAb, thyroid ultrasound, and orbital computed tomography formed the basis for the diagnoses. PBMCs were separated from over 9 ml of fresh peripheral blood using Ficoll-Paque density gradient centrifugation. Total RNA was extracted using Trizol reagent, and RNA quality was assessed on an Agilent 2100 Bioanalyzer. The TCR originated in a woman aged 18 to 35 with Graves' ophthalmopathy. Source material: blood.

The CDR3 loop reads CASSRQGSPDTQYF. The base sequence is TGTGCCAGCAGTCGACAGGGATCCCCAGATACGCAGTATTTT. Recombination linked TRBV28 to TRBJ2-3; 7 middle bases align to TRBD1. The cysteine opens and the phenylalanine closes a CDR3 of 14 amino acids. Just the 42-base CDR3 DNA is kept, in frame starting at base 1. CDR1 and CDR2, per the germline V gene, are MDHEN and SYDVKM. The germline V end is reduced by 5 bases and the J end by 4 bases; junction bases left unmatched: 6.